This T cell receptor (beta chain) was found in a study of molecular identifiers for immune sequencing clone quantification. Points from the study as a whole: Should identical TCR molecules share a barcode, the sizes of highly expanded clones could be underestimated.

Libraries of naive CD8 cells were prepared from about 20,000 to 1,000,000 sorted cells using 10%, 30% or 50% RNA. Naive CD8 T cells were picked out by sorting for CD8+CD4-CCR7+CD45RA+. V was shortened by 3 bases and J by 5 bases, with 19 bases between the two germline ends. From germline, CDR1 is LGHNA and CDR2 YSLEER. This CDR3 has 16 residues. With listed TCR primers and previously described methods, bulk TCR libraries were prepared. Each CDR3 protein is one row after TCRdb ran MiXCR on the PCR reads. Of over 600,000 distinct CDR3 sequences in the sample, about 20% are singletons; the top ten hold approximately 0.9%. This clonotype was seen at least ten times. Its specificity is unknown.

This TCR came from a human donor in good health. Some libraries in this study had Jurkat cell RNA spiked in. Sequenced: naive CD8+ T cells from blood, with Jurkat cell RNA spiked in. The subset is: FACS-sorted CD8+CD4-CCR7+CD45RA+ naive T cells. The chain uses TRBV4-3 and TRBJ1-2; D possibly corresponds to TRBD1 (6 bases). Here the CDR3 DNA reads TGCGCCAGCAGCCAGGAGACAGGACTCCTTCTTTATGGCTACACCTTC. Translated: CASSQETGLLLYGYTF.